This paragraph reports one TCR beta chain. Its antigen is currently unknown. The method was immunoSEQ multiplex PCR; TCRdb's version includes in-frame clones alone and lacks a portion of them. This table has 82,000 or so clones, 85% appearing once. Blood got drawn at baseline, again on cycle 4 day 1, and then on cycle 7 day 1. These data originate in a study of OX40 agonist ivuxolimab in advanced cancers. The wider study: The dose of intravenous ivuxolimab that patients received every 2 weeks ranged from 0.01 to 10 mg/kg. Cancers in dose escalation were hepatocellular, melanoma, renal cell and head and neck. Regarding the study as a whole: Expanded clones were, on average, more numerous among CD8+ T cells than CD4+.

Per germline, CDR1 GTSNPN and CDR2 SVGIG (reference sequence). CDR3 length equals 11 residues. Trimming shortened V by 2 bases and J by 3 bases, and 5 bases separated the two germline ends. The sample in question was CD4+ or CD8+ T cells sorted from blood, obtained in a trial of the OX40 agonist ivuxolimab. The receptor comes from an adult with an advanced solid tumor such as melanoma, head and neck, liver or kidney cancer. The chain couples TRBV30 to TRBJ2-7, with no clear D. CDR3: CAWSPIYEQYF. The CDR3 nucleotides are TGTGCCTGGAGTCCCATCTACGAGCAGTACTTC.